The 9 T cell receptor beta chains below all came from one sample that was sequenced in a study of blood T cell repertoires in COVID-19. TCRdb keeps only in-frame clones here, not all; method: immunoSEQ multiplex PCR. The sample includes over 200,000 clones, approximately 90% of them seen just once. The material sequenced was PBMCs or T cells enriched from blood (not recorded which). Receptors were obtained from a man under 40 who had recovered from COVID-19.

In DNA, the CDR3 is TGTGCCACTAAGGGACTAGCGGGAGCGAATGAGCAGTTCTTC. Amino acids: CATKGLAGANEQFF. The chain links TRBV24-1 to TRBJ2-1; TRBD2 matches at 14 bases. Germline V gene lookup returns CDR1 KGHDR and CDR2 SFDVKD. The CDR3 has 14 amino acids. With 10 bases clipped from V and 7 bases from J, the junction kept 5 bases outside the gene matches.

CDR3 bases: TGTGCCTGGAGTCTCGGGGGGGCGCACACCGGGGAGCTGTTTTTT. Its translation is CAWSLGGAHTGELFF. The V gene is TRBV30, the J gene TRBJ2-2, with TRBD2 matching 8 bases. This CDR3 has 15 amino acids. V lost 2 bases to trimming and J lost 3 bases; unmatched junction nucleotides: 5. The germline CDR1 and CDR2 sequences are GTSNPN and SVGIG (reference sequence).

CDR3 in amino acids: CASGALFF. Written as DNA, the CDR3 is TGTGCCAGCGGGGCCCTGTTTTTT. The chain recombines TRBV2 with TRBJ2-2; maybe TRBD1 (5 bases). V was shortened by 8 bases and J by 14 bases, with 6 bases between the two germline ends. Germline values: CDR1 SNHLY, CDR2 FYNNEI. The CDR3 contains 8 residues.

This sequence joins TRBV5-1 and TRBJ2-2, with TRBD2 identical over 9 bases. V was pared by 2 bases and J by 4 bases, with 6 bases of the junction left unmatched. In germline, CDR1 is SGHRS, CDR2 YFSETQ. The length of the CDR3 is 16 residues. The CDR3 region has the DNA TGCGCCAGCAGCTTAATGGGGACTAGCAGCACCGGGGAGCTGTTTTTT. Its translation: CASSLMGTSSTGELFF.

The gene calls are TRBV28 and TRBJ2-1, with 8 nucleotides matching TRBD2. Germline assignment: CDR1 MDHEN and CDR2 SYDVKM. This CDR3 has 17 amino acids. J gave up 1 base and V 1 base, and 6 bases lay outside the gene matches. In DNA, the CDR3 is TGTGCCAGCAGTTTATACCTGCAGCGGGAGTCCTACAATGAGCAGTTCTTC. It encodes CASSLYLQRESYNEQFF.

V is TRBV28 and J is TRBJ2-3, with D unclear. V lost 6 bases and J 1 base, leaving 14 bases between the germline ends. Per the germline V gene, CDR1 is MDHEN and CDR2 is SYDVKM. This CDR3 has 15 amino acids. The CDR3 nucleotides read TGTGCCAGCAGCCGGTCATCATTGGGCACAGATACGCAGTATTTT. Its protein product is CASSRSSLGTDTQYF.

The chain uses TRBV9 and TRBJ2-6; 7 bases match TRBD1. CDR1 is SGDLS and CDR2 is YYNGEE in the germline V gene. After removal of 3 bases from V and 2 bases from J, the junction contained 11 bases not matched to a gene. The CDR3 consists of 18 residues. The CDR3 sequence is CASSEGDRDSAGANVLTF. The DNA of the CDR3 is TGTGCCAGCAGCGAAGGCGACAGGGATTCGGCTGGGGCCAACGTCCTGACTTTC.

This clone has a single count. The chain links TRBV12-3 or TRBV12-4 to TRBJ1-1, with D unclear. Trimming cost V 10 bases and J 1 base, with 10 bases left between them. CDR3 length: 12 amino acids. The CDR3 region has the DNA TGTGCCACCGAGGATGGGAACACTGAAGCTTTCTTT. This sequence encodes CATEDGNTEAFF.

The chain uses TRBV7-9 and TRBJ1-1; 9 nucleotides agree with TRBD1. The CDR3 covers 14 residues. Germline V gene lookup returns CDR1 SEHNR and CDR2 FQNEAQ (reference sequence). V was pared by 5 bases and J by 5 bases, with 6 bases of the junction left unmatched. The CDR3 nucleotides are TGTGCCAGCAGCCCGTGGGACAGGGAAACTGAAGCTTTCTTT. It encodes CASSPWDRETEAFF.